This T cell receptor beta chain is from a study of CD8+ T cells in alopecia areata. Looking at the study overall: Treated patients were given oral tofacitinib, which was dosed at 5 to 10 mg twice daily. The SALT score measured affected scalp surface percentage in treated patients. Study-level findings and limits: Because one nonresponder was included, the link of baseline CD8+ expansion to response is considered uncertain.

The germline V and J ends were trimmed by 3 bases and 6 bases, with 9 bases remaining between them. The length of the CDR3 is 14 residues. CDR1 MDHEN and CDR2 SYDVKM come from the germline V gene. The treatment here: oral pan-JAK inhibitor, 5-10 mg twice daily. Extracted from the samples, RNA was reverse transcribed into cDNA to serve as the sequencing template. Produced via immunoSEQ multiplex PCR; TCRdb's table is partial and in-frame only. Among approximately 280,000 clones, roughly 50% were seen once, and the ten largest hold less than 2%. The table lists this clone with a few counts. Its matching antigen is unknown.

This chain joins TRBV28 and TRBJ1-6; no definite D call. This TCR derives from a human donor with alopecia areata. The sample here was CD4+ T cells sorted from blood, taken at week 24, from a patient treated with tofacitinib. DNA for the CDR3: TGTGCCAGCAGTTTGTACATGACTAATTCACCCCTCCACTTT. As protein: CASSLYMTNSPLHF.